This record concerns one T cell receptor (beta chain) sequence. No antigen is known for it. The CDR3 loop spans 13 amino acids. Germline lookup yields CDR1 SGHRS and CDR2 YFSETQ. Trimming stripped 0 bases from V and 5 bases from J, with 6 bases between. This entry comes from a study of radiation and T cells in renal cell carcinoma. Findings of the study overall: In blood, top tumor clones expanded by 2 weeks, shrinking by 4.

Time point indicated: baseline pretreatment blood. Described treatment: 15 Gy SBRT to primary tumor, nephrectomy 4 weeks later. Serial blood draws occurred at baseline and 2 and 4 weeks post-SBRT. This renal cell carcinoma was of the clear cell type. Measured with immunoSEQ multiplex PCR; TCRdb has only the in-frame clones, and not every one. The table lists some 150,000 clones, around four fifths of them singletons, with under 30% in the top ten. This specimen consisted of blood, obtained from a patient whose treatment included radiotherapy and nephrectomy. The TCR sequence derives from a woman aged 45-65 years with renal cell carcinoma. V usage is TRBV5-1 and J usage is TRBJ2-1; D remains ambiguous. In nucleotides, the CDR3 is TGCGCCAGCAGCTTGGCGGATCACAATGAGCAGTTCTTC. Its protein product is CASSLADHNEQFF. Based on the CDR3 plus reference TRBV5-1 and TRBJ2-1, the full variable domain is KAGVTQTPRYLIKTRGQQVTLSCSPISGHRSVSWYQQTPGQGLQFLFEYFSETQRNKGNFPGRFSGRQFSNSRSEMNVSTLELGDSALYLCASSLADHNEQFFGPGTRLTVL.